A single sample is the source of the 18 T cell receptor beta chains below, sequenced in a study of PD-L1 blockade in urothelial cancer. TCRdb's copy holds only in-frame clones and misses some; the assay was immunoSEQ multiplex PCR. The table has tens of thousands of clones, roughly 81% seen once. As to time point: pretreatment peripheral blood. Sequenced here: PBMCs, sampled around atezolizumab (anti-PD-L1) treatment. These receptor sequences come from a man aged 65-85 years with urothelial cancer.

This clone was detected once. The rearrangement joins TRBV15 to TRBJ1-5; the D is unclear. The V end lost 0 bases, the J end lost 9 bases, and 18 bases lay between the germline ends. This CDR3 is 16 amino acids long. Germline lookup yields CDR1 LNHNV and CDR2 YYDKDF (reference sequence). Here the CDR3 reads CATSREKSPFAGPQHF. Written as DNA, the CDR3 is TGTGCCACCAGCAGAGAAAAGTCCCCTTTTGCGGGGCCCCAGCATTTT.

The chain combines TRBV28 with TRBJ1-4; 9 positions match TRBD1. The V and J ends lost 5 bases and 7 bases, in that order; junction bases with no gene match: 8. The CDR3 is made up of 15 amino acids. Per the germline V gene, CDR1 is MDHEN and CDR2 is SYDVKM. This CDR3 reads CASSPLGTGIEKLFF. The DNA of the CDR3 is TGTGCCAGCAGTCCATTGGGGACAGGGATTGAAAAACTGTTTTTT.

The genes are TRBV25-1 and TRBJ2-1; maybe TRBD1 (5 bases). V lost 1 base, J lost 7 bases, and 8 bases lay in between. The CDR3 spans 13 residues. CDR1 and CDR2 (germline): MGHDK, SYGVNS. CDR3 nucleotide sequence: TGTGCCAGCAGTGAATTCGACAGTAATGAGCAGTTCTTC. It yields the protein CASSEFDSNEQFF. Together with reference TRBV25-1 and TRBJ2-1, the CDR3 gives the full variable domain: EADIYQTPRYLVIGTGKKITLECSQTMGHDKMYWYQQDPGMELHLIHYSYGVNSTEKGDLSSESTVSRIRTEHFPLTLESARPSHTSQYLCASSEFDSNEQFFGPGTRLTVL.

The V and J genes are TRBV2 and TRBJ1-2; 12 bases fit TRBD1. This CDR3 is 17 amino acids long. V shed 5 bases, J shed 8 bases, and the junction held 15 bases outside the gene matches. Looked up from germline, CDR1 is SNHLY and CDR2 is FYNNEI. The CDR3 coding sequence is TGTGCCAGCAGTATGGGACAGGGGGCGCAATTATCGGGGGGCTACACCTTC. Translating gives CASSMGQGAQLSGGYTF. Based on the CDR3 plus reference TRBV2 and TRBJ1-2, the full variable domain is EPEVTQTPSHQVTQMGQEVILRCVPISNHLYFYWYRQILGQKVEFLVSFYNNEISEKSEIFDDQFSVERPDGSNFTLKIRSTKLEDSAMYFCASSMGQGAQLSGGYTFGSGTRLTVV.

The chain combines TRBV7-3 with TRBJ2-1; 12 nucleotides line up with TRBD2. CDR3 length equals 15 residues. From germline, CDR1 is SGHTA and CDR2 FQGTGA. V lost 3 bases to trimming and J lost 5 bases; unmatched junction nucleotides: 2. CDR3 sequence: CASSFTSGRNNEQFF. CDR3 nucleotides: TGTGCCAGCAGCTTTACTAGCGGGAGGAACAATGAGCAGTTCTTC.

The chain links TRBV7-3 to TRBJ2-5, with D tentatively TRBD2 (7 bases). The CDR3 runs to 14 residues. V shed 2 bases and J shed 5 bases, with 12 bases lying between them. CDR1 is SGHTA and CDR2 is FQGTGA in the germline V gene. The CDR3 DNA sequence: TGTGCCAGCAGCTTAGGGGGGGCGGGTGAGACCCAGTACTTC. Translating it yields CASSLGGAGETQYF.

This clone was detected once. The chain couples TRBV10-1 to TRBJ2-7; D may be TRBD2 (6 bases). Germline V gene sequence: CDR1 WNHNN, CDR2 SYGVQD (reference sequence). The CDR3 loop spans 15 amino acids. The germline V and J ends were trimmed by 3 bases and 6 bases, with 18 bases remaining between them. CDR3 DNA: TGCGCCAGCAGTGATTTTACGACTAGATGGAGCGAGCAGTACTTC. This translates into CASSDFTTRWSEQYF.

The V and J genes are TRBV2 and TRBJ1-2; D is ambiguous. The CDR3 loop spans 11 amino acids. The V end was cut by 6 bases, the J end by 1 base, with 3 bases between. Germline values: CDR1 SNHLY, CDR2 FYNNEI. Here the CDR3 DNA reads TGTGCCAGCAGGTATAACTATGGCTACACCTTC. It is translated as CASRYNYGYTF.

The V call is TRBV30, the J call TRBJ2-7; no clear D gene. The CDR3 totals 11 residues. Trimming stripped 2 bases from V and 3 bases from J, with 5 bases between. Germline values: CDR1 GTSNPN, CDR2 SVGIG (reference sequence). DNA for the CDR3: TGTGCCTGGAGTTCAAACTACGAGCAGTACTTC. Encoded protein: CAWSSNYEQYF.

The V gene is TRBV27, the J gene TRBJ2-5; possibly TRBD1 for D (5 bases). The germline gives CDR1 MNHEY, CDR2 SMNVEV (reference sequence). The CDR3 totals 14 residues. Trimming removed 3 bases at V and 5 bases at J, with 13 bases between. CDR3 DNA: TGTGCCAGCAGTTTGCTAGGGGTCGGGGAGACCCAGTACTTC. Translating gives CASSLLGVGETQYF.

The rearrangement joins TRBV6-1 to TRBJ1-5; 11 bases fit TRBD1. V was clipped by 6 bases and J by 6 bases; unmatched bases: 7. Germline-derived CDR1 and CDR2 are MNHNS and SASEGT. The CDR3 length is 15 residues. The CDR3 is CASRGQGGYGQPQHF. The CDR3, as DNA: TGTGCCAGCAGGGGACAGGGGGGGTATGGTCAGCCCCAGCATTTT.

V usage is TRBV5-1 and J usage is TRBJ1-4, with D perhaps matching TRBD1 (6 bases). There are 16 residues in the CDR3. Germline values: CDR1 SGHRS, CDR2 YFSETQ. V was clipped by 4 bases and J by 3 bases, with 16 bases between them. CDR3 residues: CASSLGTSRANEKLFF. The CDR3 nucleotides read TGCGCCAGCAGCCTAGGGACAAGTCGGGCTAATGAAAAACTGTTTTTT.

The chain is built from TRBV5-5 and TRBJ1-2, with D perhaps matching TRBD1 (5 bases). This CDR3 is 15 amino acids long. Trimming took off 0 bases at V and 7 bases at J, with 16 bases between the two ends. The germline gives CDR1 SGHKS, CDR2 YYEKEE (reference sequence). The CDR3 DNA reads TGTGCCAGCAGCTTGGCTTGGACACCGGGGGTTGGCTACACCTTC. This encodes CASSLAWTPGVGYTF. Full variable domain (remainder filled in from reference TRBV5-5 and TRBJ1-2): DAGVTQSPTHLIKTRGQQVTLRCSPISGHKSVSWYQQVLGQGPQFIFQYYEKEERGRGNFPDRFSARQFPNYSSELNVNALLLGDSALYLCASSLAWTPGVGYTFGSGTRLTVV.

The rearrangement links TRBV6-1 to TRBJ2-4, with D possibly matching TRBD2 (5 bases). The CDR3 sequence is 13 residues long. Germline CDR1 and CDR2: MNHNS and SASEGT. Trimming pared 1 base from V and 9 bases from J, leaving 10 bases between. CDR3 loop: CASSEGKGAIQYF. CDR3 in DNA: TGTGCCAGCAGTGAAGGGAAGGGAGCCATTCAGTACTTC.

The gene calls are TRBV28 and TRBJ2-7, with TRBD2 matching 8 bases. The V segment lost 8 bases and the J segment 0 bases; nucleotides outside the gene matches: 6. The CDR3 length is 14 residues. Germline assignment: CDR1 MDHEN and CDR2 SYDVKM. As DNA, the CDR3 is TGTGCCAGCTGGGCGGGAGGAGCCTCCTACGAGCAGTACTTC. Amino acids: CASWAGGASYEQYF.

The rearrangement uses TRBV9 and TRBJ2-7; no clear D gene. This CDR3 comprises 13 residues. Germline CDR1 is SGDLS and CDR2 is YYNGEE. V lost 0 bases and J 1 base, leaving 5 bases between the germline ends. CDR3 sequence (DNA): TGTGCCAGCAGCGTAGGAGCGTCCTACGAGCAGTACTTC. As protein: CASSVGASYEQYF.

This clone is a singleton in its sample. This chain joins TRBV5-4 and TRBJ1-3; D ambiguous. Germline assignment: CDR1 SGHNT and CDR2 YYREEE (reference sequence). The CDR3 has 13 residues. V shed 9 bases and J shed 2 bases, with 12 bases lying between them. The CDR3 reads CATRGRTGNTIYF. CDR3 in DNA: TGTGCCACCCGGGGAAGGACTGGAAACACCATATATTTT. The whole variable domain, remainder taken from reference TRBV5-4 and TRBJ1-3, is ETGVTQSPTHLIKTRGQQVTLRCSSQSGHNTVSWYQQALGQGPQFIFQYYREEENGRGNFPPRFSGLQFPNYSSELNVNALELDDSALYLCATRGRTGNTIYFGEGSWLTVV.

This clone was recorded a few times. The rearrangement links TRBV6-1 to TRBJ1-1, with D maybe TRBD1 (6 bases). The CDR3 spans 13 residues. CDR1 and CDR2 (germline): MNHNS, SASEGT. Trimming cost V 4 bases and J 6 bases, with 12 bases left between them. The chain's CDR3 is CASSGSTGSEAFF. As DNA, the CDR3 is TGTGCCAGCAGTGGCTCGACAGGTTCTGAAGCTTTCTTT.